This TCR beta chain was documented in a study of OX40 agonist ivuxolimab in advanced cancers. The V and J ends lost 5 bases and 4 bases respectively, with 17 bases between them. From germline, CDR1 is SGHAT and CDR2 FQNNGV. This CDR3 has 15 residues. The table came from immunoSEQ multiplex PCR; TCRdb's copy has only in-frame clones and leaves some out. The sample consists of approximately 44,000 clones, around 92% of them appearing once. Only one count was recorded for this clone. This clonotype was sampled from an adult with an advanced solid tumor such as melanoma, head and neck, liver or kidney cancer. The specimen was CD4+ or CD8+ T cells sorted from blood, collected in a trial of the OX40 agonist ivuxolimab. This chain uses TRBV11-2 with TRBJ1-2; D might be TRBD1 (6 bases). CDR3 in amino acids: CASSLTQGPIYGYTF. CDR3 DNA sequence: TGTGCCAGCAGCCTAACACAGGGTCCGATCTATGGCTACACCTTC.